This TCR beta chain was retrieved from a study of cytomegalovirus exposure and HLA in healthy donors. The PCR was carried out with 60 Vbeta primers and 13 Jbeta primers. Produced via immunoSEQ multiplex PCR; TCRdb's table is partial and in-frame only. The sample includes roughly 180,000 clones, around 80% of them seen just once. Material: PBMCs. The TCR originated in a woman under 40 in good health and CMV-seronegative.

The CDR3 is CASSQDWGQGAMNTGELFF. For the CDR3, the DNA is TGCGCCAGCAGCCAAGATTGGGGGCAGGGGGCGATGAACACCGGGGAGCTGTTTTTT. This chain joins TRBV4-3 and TRBJ2-2, with 8 bases fitting TRBD1. The CDR3 has 19 residues. Germline CDR1 and CDR2: LGHNA and YSLEER. V trimming: 0 bases; J trimming: 1 base; junction bases outside the gene matches: 10.